Presented here are 17 T cell receptor beta chains from one specimen sequenced in a study of a mutant IDH1 vaccine in newly diagnosed glioma. These receptors' antigens are unknown. Generated by immunoSEQ multiplex PCR, the TCRdb table keeps only in-frame clones and is missing some. The sample consists of over 30,000 clones, around nine tenths of them appearing once. The time point: week 47, end of study. In every dose of vaccine, 300 ug of mutant IDH1 20-mer peptide was given alongside topical imiquimod. Sequencing was performed on PBMCs, taken from a glioma patient whose treatment included an IDH1 peptide vaccine. All receptors derive from a woman in her twenties or thirties with glioma.

This chain's CDR3 is CASSYDGYYGYTF. CDR3 coding DNA: TGTGCCAGCAGTTACGACGGCTACTATGGCTACACCTTC. The chain combines TRBV6-5 with TRBJ1-2; D remains ambiguous. CDR3 length equals 13 residues. V lost 2 bases, J lost 3 bases, and 7 bases lay in between. Germline loops: CDR1 MNHEY, CDR2 SVGAGI.

This chain links TRBV29-1 with TRBJ2-2; no reliable D call. The CDR3 is made up of 14 amino acids. Germline CDR1 SQVTM, CDR2 ANQGSEA. The V gene lost 4 bases and the J gene lost 4 bases, with 13 bases spanning the gap. CDR3 sequence: CSVAAWGSTGELFF. The CDR3 region has the DNA TGCAGCGTTGCGGCGTGGGGAAGCACCGGGGAGCTGTTTTTT.

This clone was seen only once. The J gene is TRBJ1-1, the V gene TRBV5-5, with D possibly being TRBD1 (5 bases). This CDR3 spans 14 amino acids. CDR1 and CDR2 (germline): SGHKS, YYEKEE (reference sequence). The V end was cut by 0 bases, the J end by 5 bases, with 11 bases between. CDR3 amino acids: CASSLAGTATEAFF. The CDR3 DNA is TGTGCCAGCAGCTTGGCCGGGACGGCGACTGAAGCTTTCTTT.

The rearrangement uses TRBV27 and TRBJ2-7; 12 bases are shared with TRBD1. The CDR3 contains 14 residues. Germline V gene lookup returns CDR1 MNHEY and CDR2 SMNVEV (reference sequence). V lost 5 bases, J lost 6 bases, and 5 bases stayed unmatched. CDR3 coding DNA: TGTGCCAGCAGTCCCGGGACAGGGGGCTTCGAGCAGTACTTC. Translated, it gives CASSPGTGGFEQYF.

The rearrangement uses TRBV5-1 and TRBJ2-5; D might be TRBD2 (6 bases). Germline CDR1 is SGHRS and CDR2 is YFSETQ. This CDR3 has 13 residues. The V gene lost 4 bases and the J gene lost 5 bases, with 12 bases spanning the gap. CDR3 in DNA: TGCGCCAGCAGCCTTCGACTAGGGGAGACCCAGTACTTC. As protein: CASSLRLGETQYF.

CDR3 in amino acids: CASSLSGRGADTQYF. In nucleotides, the CDR3 is TGTGCCAGCAGCTTGAGCGGCAGGGGAGCAGATACGCAGTATTTT. This chain connects TRBV5-8 to TRBJ2-3; the D gene is possibly TRBD1 (6 bases). Germline loops: CDR1 SGHTS, CDR2 YDEGEE. V was cut by 1 base and J by 4 bases, with 13 bases left in between. The CDR3 consists of 15 residues.

The V gene is TRBV9, the J gene TRBJ1-6; tentative D call: TRBD1 (5 bases). Germline CDR1 reads SGDLS; CDR2 reads YYNGEE. This CDR3 contains 17 residues. This CDR3 is CPSPGHNGGPYNSPLHF. In DNA form, the CDR3 reads TGTCCCTCGCCGGGTCATAACGGGGGACCATATAATTCACCCCTCCACTTT.

The rearrangement uses TRBV5-6 and TRBJ2-6; D may correspond to TRBD1 or TRBD2 (5 bases each). This CDR3 comprises 16 residues. The germline gives CDR1 SGHDT, CDR2 YYEEEE. V lost 2 bases and J 4 bases, leaving 13 bases between the germline ends. The CDR3 here is CASSFEGPGGANVLTF. CDR3 bases: TGTGCCAGCAGCTTTGAGGGGCCGGGGGGGGCCAACGTCCTGACTTTC.

This rearrangement joins TRBV4-1 to TRBJ1-4; weak D call: TRBD1 (6 bases). The CDR3 spans 16 residues. V shed 0 bases and J shed 6 bases, with 14 bases lying between them. Germline V lookup: CDR1 MGHRA, CDR2 YSYEKL. In nucleotides, the CDR3 is TGCGCCAGCAGCCAAGATAGGGGGAGGGTGGATGAAAAACTGTTTTTT. It is translated as CASSQDRGRVDEKLFF.

V is TRBV4-3 and J is TRBJ1-1; TRBD1 matches 9 bases. Trimming cost V 4 bases and J 1 base; bases outside gene matches: 4. The CDR3 is 15 residues long. The germline V gene has CDR1 LGHNA and CDR2 YSLEER. In nucleotides, the CDR3 is TGCGCCAGCAGCCCCGGGGACAGGGCGAACACTGAAGCTTTCTTT. Translation: CASSPGDRANTEAFF.

The chain is built from TRBV7-6 and TRBJ2-7; 8 bases are a match to TRBD2. The CDR3 contains 15 residues. Germline loops: CDR1 SGHVS, CDR2 FNYEAQ. V trimming: 4 bases; J trimming: 0 bases; junction bases outside the gene matches: 5. The CDR3 DNA reads as TGTGCCAGCAGCTCAGAGCGGGGGAGCTCCTACGAGCAGTACTTC. This gives the protein CASSSERGSSYEQYF.

The genes are TRBV19 and TRBJ1-2, with TRBD1 matching 7 bases. The length of the CDR3 is 14 residues. CDR1 and CDR2 (germline): LNHDA, SQIVND (reference sequence). J was trimmed by 4 bases and V by 4 bases; bases with no gene match: 6. The DNA of the CDR3 is TGTGCCAGTAGTAGGGACAGCCCGTCCTATGGCTACACCTTC. The encoded protein is CASSRDSPSYGYTF.

This chain joins TRBV7-9 and TRBJ2-1; 16 nucleotides line up with TRBD2. V lost 5 bases to trimming and J lost 6 bases; unmatched junction nucleotides: 1. The CDR3 contains 15 residues. Germline V gives CDR1 SEHNR, CDR2 FQNEAQ (reference sequence). For the CDR3, the DNA is TGTGCCAGCAGCGGGACTAGCGGGGGGGCCAATGAGCAGTTCTTC. Its protein product is CASSGTSGGANEQFF.

The chain carries TRBV19 and TRBJ1-4; maybe TRBD1 (5 bases). Trimming removed 6 bases at V and 8 bases at J, with 13 bases between. CDR3 length: 13 residues. Germline V lookup: CDR1 LNHDA, CDR2 SQIVND (reference sequence). CDR3 sequence reads: CASRNRFGEKLFF. DNA of the CDR3: TGTGCCAGTAGGAACAGGTTTGGCGAAAAACTGTTTTTT.

The chain recombines TRBV27 with TRBJ2-3, with D possibly TRBD2 on 7 matching bases. This CDR3 contains 15 residues. CDR1 is MNHEY, CDR2 SMNVEV, per germline (reference sequence). V lost 7 bases, J lost 1 base, and 15 bases lay in between. DNA of the CDR3: TGTGCCAGCACCAACTGGGGGGGGCGCACAGATACGCAGTATTTT. Protein sequence: CASTNWGGRTDTQYF.

This rearrangement joins TRBV2 to TRBJ2-7; no reliable D call. The ends were cut back, 0 bases at V and 4 bases at J, with 1 base in the middle. Germline V gene sequence: CDR1 SNHLY, CDR2 FYNNEI. There are 11 residues in the CDR3. DNA of the CDR3: TGTGCCAGCAGTGAAGCGTACGAGCAGTACTTC. Translated: CASSEAYEQYF.

The CDR3 protein is CASSLEPETYGYTF. DNA for the CDR3: TGTGCCAGCAGCTTGGAGCCGGAAACCTATGGCTACACCTTC. V usage is TRBV5-8 and J usage is TRBJ1-2; D is uncertain. The CDR3 is 14 residues long. V lost 0 bases and J 4 bases, leaving 10 bases between the germline ends. Germline assignment: CDR1 SGHTS and CDR2 YDEGEE.